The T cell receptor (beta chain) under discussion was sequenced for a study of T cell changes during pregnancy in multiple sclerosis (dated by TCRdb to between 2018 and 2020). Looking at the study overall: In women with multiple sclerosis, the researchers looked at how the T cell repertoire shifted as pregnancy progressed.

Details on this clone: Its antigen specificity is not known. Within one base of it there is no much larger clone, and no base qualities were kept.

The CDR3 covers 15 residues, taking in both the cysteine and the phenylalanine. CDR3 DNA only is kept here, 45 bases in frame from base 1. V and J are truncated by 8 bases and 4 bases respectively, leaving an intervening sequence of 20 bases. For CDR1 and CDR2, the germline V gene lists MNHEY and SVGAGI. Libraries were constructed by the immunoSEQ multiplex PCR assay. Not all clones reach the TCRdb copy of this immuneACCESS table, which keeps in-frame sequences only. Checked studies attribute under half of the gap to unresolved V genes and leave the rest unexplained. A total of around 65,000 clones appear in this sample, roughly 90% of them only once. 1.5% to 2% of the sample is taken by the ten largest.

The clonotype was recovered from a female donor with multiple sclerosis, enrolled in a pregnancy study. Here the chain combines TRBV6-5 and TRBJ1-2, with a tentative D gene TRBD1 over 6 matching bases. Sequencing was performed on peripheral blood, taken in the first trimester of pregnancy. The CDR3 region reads CASALGGGRVYGYTF. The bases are TGTGCCAGCGCCTTAGGGGGGGGGCGCGTCTATGGCTACACCTTC.